This TCR beta chain is from a study of low-dose radiotherapy and immunotherapy resistance in tumors. Study summary: Cohort 2 was treated with 1 Gy per fraction every two weeks, amounting to 13 Gy across 26 weeks.

This clonotype was found many times. Noted time point: before trial treatment. Each donor was administered nivolumab, ipilimumab, aspirin, low-dose cyclophosphamide and low-dose radiotherapy. Patients eligible had advanced solid tumors without tumor-infiltrating lymphocytes. Primers targeting TRAV and TRBV primed first-strand cDNA, covering alpha and beta chains. With a V-primer adapter and a constant-region primer, TCRs were amplified for approximately 19 PCR cycles. In TCRdb, the reads were re-called with MiXCR into one record per CDR3 protein. This table holds some 39,000 distinct CDR3 sequences, 30% to 35% found once. With 8 bases removed from V and 7 bases from J, the gap between germline ends came to 15 bases. From germline, CDR1 is LNHDA and CDR2 SQIVND (reference sequence). This CDR3 spans 13 amino acids.

The sample was PBMCs, taken before treatment. The receptor was isolated from a male donor with gallbladder cancer. V usage is TRBV19 and J usage is TRBJ1-5; D gene uncertain. CDR3 DNA: TGTGCCAGTCGGAGGGAGGGCCCGCAGCCCCAGCATTTT. The encoded protein is CASRREGPQPQHF.